This entry lists 23 T cell receptor beta chains sequenced from one sample in a study of identical twins. Using its own MiXCR run on the 5' RACE reads, TCRdb lists one record per CDR3 protein. The table shows approximately 1.8 million distinct CDR3 sequences, with less than 35% occurring only once. Sequencing was performed on cord blood. These receptors all stem from a newborn girl in good health.

This clonotype occurred a few times. The chain has TRBV9 and TRBJ2-3; the match to TRBD2 covers 7 bases. CDR1 is SGDLS, CDR2 YYNGEE, per germline. The CDR3 runs 14 residues. The V gene end was trimmed by 0 bases and the J gene end by 6 bases; junction bases not matched to a gene: 4. CDR3 sequence reads: CASSVGGSRDTQYF. CDR3 coding DNA: TGTGCCAGCAGCGTAGGCGGGAGTAGGGATACGCAGTATTTT.

The V gene is TRBV12-3 or TRBV12-4, the J gene TRBJ1-5, with D tentatively TRBD1 (5 bases). V was shortened by 2 bases and J by 2 bases, with 19 bases between the two germline ends. The CDR3 contains 18 residues. The CDR3 spells CASSLYGSTGPGNQPQHF. DNA for the CDR3: TGTGCCAGCAGTTTATATGGGTCGACGGGGCCAGGCAATCAGCCCCAGCATTTT.

The chain combines TRBV25-1 with TRBJ1-2, with a possible D match to TRBD1 (5 bases). Trimming left V 4 bases short and J 8 bases short, with 8 bases between. The CDR3 totals 11 residues. The germline gives CDR1 MGHDK, CDR2 SYGVNS. The CDR3 reads CASSGPGGYTF. CDR3 DNA: TGTGCCAGCAGTGGTCCAGGGGGCTACACCTTC.

The gene calls are TRBV10-3 and TRBJ2-1, with 10 bases lining up with TRBD1. The trim removed 5 bases at V and 4 bases at J, leaving 5 bases unmatched. The CDR3 has 15 amino acids. The germline gives CDR1 ENHRY, CDR2 SYGVKD. As DNA, the CDR3 is TGTGCCATCAGTACGACAGGGGGCGGGTACAATGAGCAGTTCTTC. Protein product: CAISTTGGGYNEQFF.

The chain employs TRBV7-2 and TRBJ2-4; TRBD1 matches 7 bases. Germline lookup yields CDR1 SGHTA and CDR2 FQGNSA. V was clipped by 4 bases and J by 0 bases; unmatched bases: 9. The CDR3 covers 17 residues. The CDR3 is CASSSQGVPLAKNIQYF. In DNA form, the CDR3 reads TGTGCCAGCAGCTCCCAGGGGGTTCCTCTAGCCAAAAACATTCAGTACTTC. Full variable domain (remainder filled in from reference TRBV7-2 and TRBJ2-4): GAGVSQSPSNKVTEKGKDVELRCDPISGHTALYWYRQSLGQGLEFLIYFQGNSAPDKSGLPSDRFSAERTGGSVSTLTIQRTQQEDSAVYLCASSSQGVPLAKNIQYFGAGTRLSVL.

This clonotype occurred a few times. DNA for the CDR3: TGTGCCAGCAGATCTAGCGGGAGACAAGAGACCCAGTACTTC. Its translation is CASRSSGRQETQYF. This chain links TRBV3-1 with TRBJ2-5; 10 bases are shared with TRBD2. This CDR3 has 14 residues. CDR1 LGHDT and CDR2 YNNKEL come from the germline V gene (reference sequence). V lost 6 bases and J lost 2; bases outside the gene matches: 3.

V is TRBV6-5 and J is TRBJ1-4; unclear D gene. The V and J ends lost 2 bases and 8 bases respectively, with 15 bases between them. The CDR3 loop spans 15 amino acids. Germline V gene sequence: CDR1 MNHEY, CDR2 SVGAGI. CDR3 loop: CASSYMSGLREKLFF. The CDR3, as DNA: TGTGCCAGCAGTTACATGAGCGGCTTAAGGGAAAAACTGTTTTTT.

The V call is TRBV28, the J call TRBJ1-4; unclear D gene. This CDR3 is built from 17 residues. Germline V gene sequence: CDR1 MDHEN, CDR2 SYDVKM. V was cut by 2 bases and J by 12 bases, with 25 bases left in between. CDR3 in amino acids: CASSLTPLGFLHIELFF. CDR3 DNA: TGTGCCAGCAGTTTAACCCCTTTAGGTTTTCTGCACATCGAACTGTTTTTT. Complete variable domain (other parts from reference TRBV28 and TRBJ1-4): DVKVTQSSRYLVKRTGEKVFLECVQDMDHENMFWYRQDPGLGLRLIYFSYDVKMKEKGDIPEGYSVSREKKERFSLILESASTNQTSMYLCASSLTPLGFLHIELFFGSGTQLSVL.

This clonotype turned up a few times. The chain has TRBV7-9 and TRBJ2-4, with 7 positions matching TRBD1. Germline CDR1 and CDR2: SEHNR and FQNEAQ (reference sequence). V gave up 4 bases and J gave up 1 base; unmatched junction bases: 10. CDR3 length: 17 amino acids. The CDR3: CASSSYRGKHAKNIQYF. The CDR3 DNA is TGTGCCAGCAGCTCTTACAGGGGAAAGCATGCCAAAAACATTCAGTACTTC.

J is TRBJ2-5 and V is TRBV11-1; D possibly corresponds to TRBD1 (6 bases). TRBJ2-1 explains the end of the DNA better; the J call may be wrong. Per the germline V gene, CDR1 is SGHAT and CDR2 is FQDESV (reference sequence). The CDR3 covers 16 residues. The CDR3 nucleotides are TGTGCCAGCAGCTTAGACTCAAGGACAGCCCAAGAGACCCAGTTCTTC. Protein product: CASSLDSRTAQETQFF.

Many counts were recorded for this clonotype. V is TRBV7-2 and J is TRBJ2-3; no clear D gene. The CDR3 loop spans 16 amino acids. V was trimmed by 2 bases and J by 0 bases, leaving 12 bases between them. The germline gives CDR1 SGHTA, CDR2 FQGNSA. CDR3 protein: CASSLYSRPSTDTQYF. For the CDR3, the DNA is TGTGCCAGCAGCTTATACTCGCGCCCTAGCACAGATACGCAGTATTTT. Filled out from reference TRBV7-2 and TRBJ2-3, the complete variable domain reads GAGVSQSPSNKVTEKGKDVELRCDPISGHTALYWYRQSLGQGLEFLIYFQGNSAPDKSGLPSDRFSAERTGGSVSTLTIQRTQQEDSAVYLCASSLYSRPSTDTQYFGPGTRLTVL.

In DNA, the CDR3 is TGTGCCACGGGACCGGGACAGGGCCACACTGAAGCTTTCTTT. This codes for CATGPGQGHTEAFF. The chain couples TRBV10-3 to TRBJ1-1; 9 bases align to TRBD1. After removal of 10 bases from V and 3 bases from J, the junction contained 9 bases not matched to a gene. The CDR3 runs 14 residues. Germline V gives CDR1 ENHRY, CDR2 SYGVKD.

This clonotype has more than one count but fewer than ten. The chain carries TRBV9 and TRBJ2-3, with a tentative D call TRBD2 (5 bases). The CDR3 spans 14 residues. The germline V gene has CDR1 SGDLS and CDR2 YYNGEE. V was trimmed by 3 bases and J by 6 bases, leaving 14 bases between them. CDR3 in DNA: TGTGCCAGCAGCGACCGGACTCCCATGGATACGCAGTATTTT. This translates into CASSDRTPMDTQYF.

The V call is TRBV12-5, the J call TRBJ2-2; the D call may be TRBD1 or TRBD2 (6 bases each). Germline CDR1 and CDR2: LGHNT and FRNRAP. Trimming shortened V by 1 base and J by 4 bases, and 16 bases separated the two germline ends. The CDR3 has 17 residues. The CDR3: CASGLAIGGLGTGELFF. The CDR3 DNA sequence: TGTGCTAGTGGTTTGGCCATTGGGGGGCTGGGCACCGGGGAGCTGTTTTTT.

This clonotype has at least ten counts. At one boundary the junction diverges from the germline segment, which might be a read error. The V call is TRBV5-1, the J call TRBJ2-1; D is uncertain. Germline lookup yields CDR1 SGHRS and CDR2 YFSETQ. The CDR3 is made up of 14 amino acids. CDR3 residues: CASSLGPGYNEQFF. In DNA form, the CDR3 reads TGTGCCAGCAGTTTAGGGCCTGGATACAATGAGCAGTTCTTC.

This clonotype was seen a handful of times. The chain recombines TRBV14 with TRBJ1-1, with D possibly matching TRBD1 (5 bases). CDR1 SGHDN and CDR2 FVKESK come from the germline V gene. V was clipped by 6 bases and J by 4 bases, with 15 bases between them. CDR3 length: 14 amino acids. CDR3 amino acids: CASRPGLKGTEAFF. The CDR3 coding sequence is TGTGCCAGCAGGCCGGGGCTGAAGGGCACTGAAGCTTTCTTT.

The genes are TRBV7-9 and TRBJ2-3, with a weak D call TRBD2 (6 bases). Trimming removed 2 bases at V and 1 base at J, with 19 bases between. Germline V CDR1 and CDR2: SEHNR, FQNEAQ (reference sequence). The CDR3 length is 18 residues. DNA of the CDR3: TGTGCCAGCAGCTTAAAGAATGGAGGGGTCGTAGGCACAGATACGCAGTATTTT. Its translation: CASSLKNGGVVGTDTQYF.

The chain carries TRBV20-1 and TRBJ2-3; 9 bases are a match to TRBD1. The V gene end was trimmed by 5 bases and the J gene end by 3 bases; junction bases not matched to a gene: 9. CDR3 size: 15 residues. Germline CDR1 reads DFQATT; CDR2 reads SNEGSKA (reference sequence). The chain's CDR3 is CSAGAQGAGTDTQYF. The CDR3 DNA follows: TGCAGTGCTGGGGCACAGGGGGCAGGTACAGATACGCAGTATTTT.

This clonotype was observed a few times. The CDR3 bases are TGTGCCAGCGGTAATACAGGGTGGTACTATGGCTACACCTTC. Amino acids: CASGNTGWYYGYTF. This chain connects TRBV2 to TRBJ1-2; weak D call: TRBD1 (6 bases). V lost 8 bases and J lost 3, with 16 bases in between. The CDR3 sequence is 14 residues long. CDR1 is SNHLY and CDR2 is FYNNEI in the germline V gene.

There are a few counts of this clonotype. The V and J genes are TRBV2 and TRBJ2-7, with D possibly matching TRBD1 (5 bases). In germline, CDR1 is SNHLY, CDR2 FYNNEI. Between the trimmed V and J ends, which lost 5 bases and 0 bases, there was a span of 14 bases. This CDR3 comprises 15 residues. The CDR3 region has the DNA TGTGCCAGCAGTCCCTCACAGGAAAACTCCTACGAGCAGTACTTC. Its translation: CASSPSQENSYEQYF.

This clonotype was seen just once. The chain couples TRBV7-9 to TRBJ2-3; 7 bases are a match to TRBD2. The CDR3 runs 18 residues. The V gene end was trimmed by 5 bases and the J gene end by 0 bases; junction bases not matched to a gene: 14. CDR1 SEHNR and CDR2 FQNEAQ come from the germline V gene (reference sequence). The CDR3 is CASSIPVERGRSTDTQYF. The CDR3 DNA reads as TGTGCCAGCAGCATACCAGTCGAGCGGGGACGAAGCACAGATACGCAGTATTTT.

The genes are TRBV10-3 and TRBJ1-5; D is ambiguous. This CDR3 region has 13 residues. In germline, CDR1 is ENHRY, CDR2 SYGVKD. Trimming removed 1 base from V and 6 bases from J, with 7 bases in between. CDR3 sequence (DNA): TGTGCCATCAGTGAGTGGGAGACTCAGCCCCAGCATTTT. Translated, it gives CAISEWETQPQHF.

The rearrangement links TRBV7-2 to TRBJ1-2, with 7 bases that match TRBD1. Germline trimming cut 10 bases from V and 8 bases from J; bases unmatched to any gene: 7. This CDR3 is 11 amino acids long. Germline CDR1 and CDR2: SGHTA and FQGNSA. As DNA, the CDR3 is TGTGCCACAGTACAGGGGTGGGGCTACACCTTC. It yields the protein CATVQGWGYTF.